These 30 T cell receptor beta chains share one sample of origin, sequenced in a study of blood T cell repertoires in COVID-19. Method: immunoSEQ multiplex PCR; TCRdb's copy keeps in-frame clones and lacks some. Among about 380,000 clones, around 84% were seen once, and the ten largest hold under 4%. Sequencing input: peripheral blood. Source of these receptors: a woman younger than 35 with acute or convalescent COVID-19.

This chain joins TRBV5-4 and TRBJ1-2, with unresolved D. V dropped 2 bases and J dropped 7 bases, with 18 bases sitting between them. This CDR3 comprises 15 residues. Germline CDR1 reads SGHNT; CDR2 reads YYREEE (reference sequence). This chain's CDR3 is CASSLAGSSSPGYTF. For the CDR3, the DNA is TGTGCCAGCAGCTTAGCCGGGTCCTCGTCCCCTGGCTACACCTTC.

The chain links TRBV5-1 to TRBJ2-3; D unclear. Looked up from germline, CDR1 is SGHRS and CDR2 is YFSETQ. The germline V and J ends were trimmed by 5 bases and 0 bases, with 10 bases remaining between them. This CDR3 region has 14 residues. CDR3 bases: TGCGCCAGCAGGAACAGCACTAGCACAGATACGCAGTATTTT. It codes for CASRNSTSTDTQYF.

As for this clone: In the same sample, other DNA sequences code for this CDR3. The chain joins TRBV2 to TRBJ2-7; 9 positions agree with TRBD1. The CDR3 totals 13 residues. Germline V gene sequence: CDR1 SNHLY, CDR2 FYNNEI. V shed 6 bases, J shed 2 bases, and the junction held 2 bases outside the gene matches. The CDR3 DNA reads TGTGCCAGCAGAAGACAGGGGGCCTACGAGCAGTACTTC. It encodes CASRRQGAYEQYF.

This clone was detected only once. The chain employs TRBV12-3 or TRBV12-4 and TRBJ1-2, with unresolved D. The CDR3 sequence is 13 residues long. The V gene lost 6 bases and the J gene lost 3 bases, with 11 bases spanning the gap. The CDR3 region has the DNA TGTGCCAGCAGCATCCAGGCTGACTATGGCTACACCTTC. Its protein product is CASSIQADYGYTF.

This rearrangement joins TRBV4-1 to TRBJ1-4; D uncertain. Trimming took 2 bases from V and 1 from J, leaving 14 bases between them. CDR3 length: 17 amino acids. Germline V gene lookup returns CDR1 MGHRA and CDR2 YSYEKL. The DNA for the CDR3 is TGCGCCAGCAGCCAACGGGCGCCGGGGTTAACTAATGAAAAACTGTTTTTT. It yields the protein CASSQRAPGLTNEKLFF.

CDR3 DNA sequence: TGCGCCAGCAGTGATTTTATGGGGGGACTGTTTTTT. Amino acids: CASSDFMGGLFF. This rearrangement joins TRBV10-1 to TRBJ1-4; TRBD1 is a possible D gene (5 bases). The CDR3 is 12 amino acids. CDR1 WNHNN and CDR2 SYGVQD come from the germline V gene (reference sequence). Trimming took off 3 bases at V and 13 bases at J, with 12 bases between the two ends.

This chain joins TRBV6-1 and TRBJ1-2, with D unclear. With 5 bases removed from V and 3 bases from J, the gap between germline ends came to 4 bases. CDR1 is MNHNS and CDR2 is SASEGT in the germline V gene. The CDR3 spans 11 residues. CDR3 region: CASSPYYGYTF. The CDR3 DNA reads TGTGCCAGCAGTCCTTACTATGGCTACACCTTC.

The gene calls are TRBV28 and TRBJ2-1; D not certain. Germline V gives CDR1 MDHEN, CDR2 SYDVKM. V lost 4 bases to trimming and J lost 0 bases, with 13 bases between them. The CDR3 length is 16 residues. DNA for the CDR3: TGTGCCAGCAGTTCGCCTTCGGCTAGCTCCTACAATGAGCAGTTCTTC. Its protein is CASSSPSASSYNEQFF.

Comments on this clone: Other DNA sequences in this sample translate to the same CDR3. This rearrangement joins TRBV5-1 to TRBJ1-1; 9 bases match TRBD1. In germline, CDR1 is SGHRS, CDR2 YFSETQ. V was pared by 0 bases and J by 1 base, with 1 base of the junction left unmatched. The CDR3 runs to 15 residues. The CDR3 DNA reads as TGCGCCAGCAGCTTGGCGGGACAGGGGAACACTGAAGCTTTCTTT. Translating it yields CASSLAGQGNTEAFF.

This chain links TRBV6-1 with TRBJ1-2; no clear D. The CDR3 spans 15 residues. Per germline, CDR1 MNHNS and CDR2 SASEGT. Deletions cut 3 bases from V and 3 bases from J, with 14 bases between. The CDR3 DNA reads TGTGCCAGCAGTGATCACCTAAGGAGTGACTATGGCTACACCTTC. It translates to CASSDHLRSDYGYTF.

The chain uses TRBV4-1 and TRBJ1-2; 10 nucleotides align to TRBD1. The germline V gene encodes CDR1 MGHRA and CDR2 YSYEKL. J lost 7 bases, V lost 0 bases, and 5 bases had no gene match. This CDR3 is 15 amino acids long. Here the CDR3 reads CASSQDWGQGSGYTF. In DNA, the CDR3 is TGCGCCAGCAGCCAAGATTGGGGACAGGGGTCTGGCTACACCTTC.

The chain links TRBV7-9 to TRBJ2-7; the match to TRBD2 covers 7 bases. V lost 1 base and J lost 3; bases outside the gene matches: 6. Looked up from germline, CDR1 is SEHNR and CDR2 is FQNEAQ (reference sequence). This CDR3 comprises 15 residues. CDR3 sequence: CASSLDSSGRYEQYF. The CDR3 DNA sequence: TGTGCCAGCAGCTTAGATTCTAGCGGACGCTACGAGCAGTACTTC.

The rearrangement uses TRBV7-2 and TRBJ1-4; no definite D call. This CDR3 spans 15 amino acids. Germline CDR1 reads SGHTA; CDR2 reads FQGNSA. V gave up 1 base and J gave up 8 bases, with 14 bases separating them. The CDR3 here is CASSLGVVRKEKLFF. DNA for the CDR3: TGTGCCAGCAGCTTAGGCGTCGTGCGGAAAGAAAAACTGTTTTTT.

The chain uses TRBV24-1 and TRBJ1-2; 7 nucleotides agree with TRBD1. The CDR3 is 14 residues long. Losses at the gene ends were 12 bases for V and 1 base for J; bases not matched to a gene: 10. Germline CDR1 reads KGHDR; CDR2 reads SFDVKD. The CDR3 loop reads CASSPDRLNYGYTF. As DNA, the CDR3 is TGTGCCTCCTCCCCGGACAGGCTTAACTATGGCTACACCTTC.

V is TRBV12-3 or TRBV12-4 and J is TRBJ1-6; TRBD1 is a possible D gene (5 bases). The V end lost 9 bases, the J end lost 10 bases, and 16 bases lay between the germline ends. The CDR3 is 13 amino acids. CDR3 bases: TGTGCCAGTGGGCCAGGGCAGTACTCACCCCTCCACTTT. This sequence encodes CASGPGQYSPLHF.

The genes are TRBV5-1 and TRBJ2-5; 8 nucleotides match TRBD1. With 3 bases clipped from V and 4 bases from J, the junction kept 8 bases outside the gene matches. In germline, CDR1 is SGHRS, CDR2 YFSETQ. This CDR3 region has 15 residues. The CDR3 coding sequence is TGCGCCAGCAGCTACCACCGGGACAGGCGAGAGACCCAGTACTTC. Protein: CASSYHRDRRETQYF.

The chain employs TRBV7-6 and TRBJ1-5; no clear D gene. The CDR3 totals 16 residues. Germline-derived CDR1 and CDR2 are SGHVS and FNYEAQ. V was trimmed by 0 bases and J by 0 bases, leaving 9 bases between them. In DNA, the CDR3 is TGTGCCAGCAGCTTAGCGTCGGGTTATAGCAATCAGCCCCAGCATTTT. The encoded protein is CASSLASGYSNQPQHF.

This chain uses TRBV9 with TRBJ1-1, with D unresolved. Trimming took 3 bases from V and 0 from J, leaving 12 bases between them. This CDR3 region has 15 residues. Germline V CDR1 and CDR2: SGDLS, YYNGEE. CDR3 in amino acids: CASSAPSGMNTEAFF. In DNA form, the CDR3 reads TGTGCCAGCAGCGCCCCCTCGGGGATGAACACTGAAGCTTTCTTT.

V is TRBV6-5 and J is TRBJ1-2; D is uncertain. CDR3 length: 13 amino acids. CDR1 and CDR2 from the germline V gene are MNHEY and SVGAGI. V was cut by 6 bases and J by 4 bases, with 12 bases left in between. CDR3 sequence: CASRQDYIYGYTF. CDR3 nucleotide sequence: TGTGCCAGCAGGCAAGATTACATCTATGGCTACACCTTC.

The chain recombines TRBV9 with TRBJ1-4; 10 bases agree with TRBD1. Germline trimming cut 0 bases from V and 11 bases from J; bases unmatched to any gene: 7. CDR3 length: 15 amino acids. In germline, CDR1 is SGDLS, CDR2 YYNGEE. CDR3: CASSVEGTGEEKLFF. The CDR3 DNA follows: TGTGCCAGCAGCGTAGAGGGGACAGGGGAGGAGAAACTGTTTTTT. The variable domain in full, completed from reference TRBV9 and TRBJ1-4, reads DSGVTQTPKHLITATGQRVTLRCSPRSGDLSVYWYQQSLDQGLQFLIQYYNGEERAKGNILERFSAQQFPDLHSELNLSSLELGDSALYFCASSVEGTGEEKLFFGSGTQLSVL.

CDR3 coding DNA: TGTGCCAGCAGCCAGAGCTCCTACGAGCAGTACTTC. The encoded protein is CASSQSSYEQYF. The chain recombines TRBV7-8 with TRBJ2-7, with no clear D. Trimming left V 5 bases short and J 0 bases short, with 5 bases between. The CDR3 consists of 12 residues. Germline V gene lookup returns CDR1 SGHVS and CDR2 FQNEAQ.

This clone showed up just a few times. This rearrangement joins TRBV4-1 to TRBJ1-2; tentative D call: TRBD1 (6 bases). Trimming left V 3 bases short and J 0 bases short, with 14 bases between. Germline V gene data show CDR1 as MGHRA and CDR2 as YSYEKL. The CDR3 totals 16 residues. The CDR3 protein is CASSQAIYRANYGYTF. CDR3 DNA: TGCGCCAGCAGCCAGGCAATCTACAGGGCTAACTATGGCTACACCTTC.

The chain carries TRBV18 and TRBJ1-2, with D possibly being TRBD1 (5 bases). There are 16 residues in the CDR3. The ends were cut back, 4 bases at V and 0 bases at J, with 15 bases in the middle. CDR1 KGHSH and CDR2 LQKENI come from the germline V gene. CDR3 in DNA: TGTGCCAGCTCACTCTCAGACAGAGCCACTAACTATGGCTACACCTTC. Translation: CASSLSDRATNYGYTF.

The chain carries TRBV29-1 and TRBJ2-7, with D possibly being TRBD1 (5 bases). The germline V and J ends were trimmed by 2 bases and 2 bases, with 16 bases remaining between them. Germline-derived CDR1 and CDR2 are SQVTM and ANQGSEA. The CDR3 length is 15 residues. The CDR3 DNA follows: TGCAGCGTTGAAAAGGGGCCGGATACAGCCTACGAGCAGTACTTC. Translating gives CSVEKGPDTAYEQYF.

The V call is TRBV6-6, the J call TRBJ1-5, with a tentative D call TRBD1 (6 bases). The germline CDR1 and CDR2 sequences are MNHNY and SVGAGI (reference sequence). V was cut by 4 bases and J by 9 bases, with 16 bases left in between. The CDR3 covers 14 residues. For the CDR3, the DNA is TGTGCCAGCAGTTCGGACAGTTTTGATTTGCCCCAGCATTTT. Protein sequence: CASSSDSFDLPQHF.

The CDR3 DNA reads TGTGCCAGCAGCCCCCGACAGGGGGCTTGGAATGAGCAGTTCTTC. Protein: CASSPRQGAWNEQFF. This rearrangement joins TRBV5-4 to TRBJ2-1; TRBD1 matches at 10 bases. This CDR3 has 15 amino acids. Germline V gene lookup returns CDR1 SGHNT and CDR2 YYREEE (reference sequence). V lost 4 bases to trimming and J lost 7 bases; unmatched junction nucleotides: 8.

The chain employs TRBV12-5 and TRBJ2-2; D may be TRBD2 (6 bases). V was clipped by 6 bases and J by 2 bases, with 13 bases between them. CDR3 length: 15 residues. The germline CDR1 and CDR2 sequences are LGHNT and FRNRAP. This CDR3 is CASGPWTTNTGELFF. In DNA form, the CDR3 reads TGTGCTAGTGGGCCCTGGACTACCAACACCGGGGAGCTGTTTTTT. Together with reference TRBV12-5 and TRBJ2-2, the CDR3 gives the full variable domain: DARVTQTPRHKVTEMGQEVTMRCQPILGHNTVFWYRQTMMQGLELLAYFRNRAPLDDSGMPKDRFSAEMPDATLATLKIQPSEPRDSAVYFCASGPWTTNTGELFFGEGSRLTVL.

The chain recombines TRBV9 with TRBJ2-3; D is uncertain. The V and J ends lost 5 bases and 0 bases respectively, with 4 bases between them. Germline V gene sequence: CDR1 SGDLS, CDR2 YYNGEE. There are 12 residues in the CDR3. CDR3 in DNA: TGTGCCAGCAGTGGCAGCACAGATACGCAGTATTTT. Its translation is CASSGSTDTQYF.

The gene calls are TRBV9 and TRBJ2-7, with 7 bases identical to TRBD1. Germline V gene lookup returns CDR1 SGDLS and CDR2 YYNGEE. Trimming took 7 bases from V and 3 from J; bases not matched to a gene: 4. CDR3 size: 12 residues. CDR3 amino acids: CASGTDNYEQYF. DNA for the CDR3: TGTGCCAGCGGGACAGATAACTACGAGCAGTACTTC.

This chain links TRBV12-3 or TRBV12-4 with TRBJ1-2; D is unresolved. V dropped 6 bases and J dropped 13 bases, with 15 bases sitting between them. The CDR3 length is 11 residues. CDR3 loop: CASRERGGPTF. The CDR3 region has the DNA TGTGCCAGCAGGGAGCGGGGAGGGCCCACCTTC.